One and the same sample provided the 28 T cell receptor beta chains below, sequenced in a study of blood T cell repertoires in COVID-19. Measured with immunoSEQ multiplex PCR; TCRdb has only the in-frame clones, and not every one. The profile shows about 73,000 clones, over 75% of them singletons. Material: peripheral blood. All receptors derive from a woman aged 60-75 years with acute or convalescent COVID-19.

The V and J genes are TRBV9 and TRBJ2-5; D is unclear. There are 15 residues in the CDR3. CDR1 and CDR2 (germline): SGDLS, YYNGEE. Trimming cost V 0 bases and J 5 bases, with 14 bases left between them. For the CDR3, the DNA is TGTGCCAGCAGCGTAGCTCCCGCCGGGTGGGAGACCCAGTACTTC. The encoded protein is CASSVAPAGWETQYF.

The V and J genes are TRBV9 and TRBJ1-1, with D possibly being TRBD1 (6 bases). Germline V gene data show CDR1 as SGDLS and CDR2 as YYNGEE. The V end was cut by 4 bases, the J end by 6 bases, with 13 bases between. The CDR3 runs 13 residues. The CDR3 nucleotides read TGTGCCAGCAGCTTATCAGGGGTTGCTGAAGCTTTCTTT. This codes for CASSLSGVAEAFF.

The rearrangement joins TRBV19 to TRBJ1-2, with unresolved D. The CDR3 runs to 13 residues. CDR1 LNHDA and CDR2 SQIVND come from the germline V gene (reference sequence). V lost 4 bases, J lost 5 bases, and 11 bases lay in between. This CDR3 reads CASSKPGNYGYTF. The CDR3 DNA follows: TGTGCCAGTAGTAAACCCGGGAATTATGGCTACACCTTC. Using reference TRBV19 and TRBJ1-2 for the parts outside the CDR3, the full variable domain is DGGITQSPKYLFRKEGQNVTLSCEQNLNHDAMYWYRQDPGQGLRLIYYSQIVNDFQKGDIAEGYSVSREKKESFPLTVTSAQKNPTAFYLCASSKPGNYGYTFGSGTRLTVV.

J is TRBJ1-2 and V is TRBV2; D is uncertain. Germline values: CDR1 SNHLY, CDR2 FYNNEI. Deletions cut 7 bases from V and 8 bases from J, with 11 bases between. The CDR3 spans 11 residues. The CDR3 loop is CASTRSPGYTF. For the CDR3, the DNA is TGTGCCAGCACCCGGTCTCCGGGCTACACCTTC.

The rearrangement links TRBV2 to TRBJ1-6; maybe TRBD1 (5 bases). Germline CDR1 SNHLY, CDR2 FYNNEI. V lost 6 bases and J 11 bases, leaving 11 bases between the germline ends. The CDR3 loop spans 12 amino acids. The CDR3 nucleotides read TGTGCCAGCAGGGGCGACAGTCCACCCCTCCACTTT. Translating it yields CASRGDSPPLHF.

CDR3 amino acids: CSVGRGQETQYF. The CDR3 bases are TGCAGCGTTGGTAGGGGTCAAGAGACCCAGTACTTC. The rearrangement uses TRBV29-1 and TRBJ2-5; a possible D gene is TRBD1 (5 bases). Germline CDR1 SQVTM, CDR2 ANQGSEA. V shed 4 bases and J shed 2 bases, with 8 bases lying between them. This CDR3 is 12 amino acids long.

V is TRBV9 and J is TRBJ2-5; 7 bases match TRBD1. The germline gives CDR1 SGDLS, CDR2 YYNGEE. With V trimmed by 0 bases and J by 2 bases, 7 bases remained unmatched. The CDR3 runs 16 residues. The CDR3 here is CASSVEGWGQQETQYF. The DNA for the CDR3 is TGTGCCAGCAGCGTAGAGGGGTGGGGACAGCAAGAGACCCAGTACTTC.

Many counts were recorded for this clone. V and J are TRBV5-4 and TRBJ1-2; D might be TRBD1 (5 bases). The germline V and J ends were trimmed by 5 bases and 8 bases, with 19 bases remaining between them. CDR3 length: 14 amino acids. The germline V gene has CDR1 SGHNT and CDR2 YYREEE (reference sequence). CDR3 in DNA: TGTGCCAGCAGACAAGGGGTATTGGTTGACGGCTACACCTTC. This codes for CASRQGVLVDGYTF.

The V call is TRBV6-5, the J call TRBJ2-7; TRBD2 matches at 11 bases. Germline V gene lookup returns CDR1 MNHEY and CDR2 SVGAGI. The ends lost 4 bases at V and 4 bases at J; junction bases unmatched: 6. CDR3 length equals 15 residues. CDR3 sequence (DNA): TGTGCCAGCAGTTCAACCGGGACTAGCGGATACGAGCAGTACTTC. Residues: CASSSTGTSGYEQYF.

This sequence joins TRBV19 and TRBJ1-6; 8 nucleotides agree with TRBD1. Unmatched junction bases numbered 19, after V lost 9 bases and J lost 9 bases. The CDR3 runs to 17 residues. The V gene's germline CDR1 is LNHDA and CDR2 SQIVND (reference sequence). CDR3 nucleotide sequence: TGTGCCAGCAGCTCGCAGGGGGCAGGACTGAGCGGTTCACCCCTCCACTTT. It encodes CASSSQGAGLSGSPLHF.

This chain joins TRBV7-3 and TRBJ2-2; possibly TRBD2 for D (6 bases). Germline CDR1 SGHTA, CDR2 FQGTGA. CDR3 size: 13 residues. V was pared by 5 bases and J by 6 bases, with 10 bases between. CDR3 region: CASSPSGAGELFF. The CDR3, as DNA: TGTGCCAGCAGCCCGTCGGGGGCCGGGGAGCTGTTTTTT.

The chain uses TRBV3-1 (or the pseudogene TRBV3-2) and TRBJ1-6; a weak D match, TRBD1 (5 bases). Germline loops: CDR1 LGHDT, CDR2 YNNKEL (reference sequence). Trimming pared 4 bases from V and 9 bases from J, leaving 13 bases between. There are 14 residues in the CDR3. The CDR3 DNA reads TGTGCCAGCAGCCTTAGGGACTTGGGTTCACCCCTCCACTTT. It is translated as CASSLRDLGSPLHF.

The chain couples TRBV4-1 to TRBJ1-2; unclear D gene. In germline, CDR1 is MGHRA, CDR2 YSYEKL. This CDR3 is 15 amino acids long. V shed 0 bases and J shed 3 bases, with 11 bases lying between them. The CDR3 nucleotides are TGCGCCAGCAGCCAAGATGCGGGGTGGGACTATGGCTACACCTTC. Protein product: CASSQDAGWDYGYTF.

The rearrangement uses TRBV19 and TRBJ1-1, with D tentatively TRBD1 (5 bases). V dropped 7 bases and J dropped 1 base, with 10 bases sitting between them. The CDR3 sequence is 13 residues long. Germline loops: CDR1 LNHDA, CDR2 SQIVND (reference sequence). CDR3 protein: CASKPDKNTEAFF. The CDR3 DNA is TGTGCCAGTAAACCGGACAAGAACACTGAAGCTTTCTTT.

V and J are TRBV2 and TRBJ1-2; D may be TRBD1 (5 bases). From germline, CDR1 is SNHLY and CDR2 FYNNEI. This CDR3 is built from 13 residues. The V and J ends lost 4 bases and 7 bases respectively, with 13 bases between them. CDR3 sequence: CASSATVRGGYTF. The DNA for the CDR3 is TGTGCCAGCAGTGCGACAGTGCGGGGTGGCTACACCTTC.

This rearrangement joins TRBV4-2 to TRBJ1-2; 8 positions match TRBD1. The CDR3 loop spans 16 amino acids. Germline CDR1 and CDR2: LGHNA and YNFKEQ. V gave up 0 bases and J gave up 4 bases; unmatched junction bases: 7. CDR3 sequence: CASSQEAGGVSYGYTF. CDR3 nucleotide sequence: TGTGCCAGCAGCCAAGAAGCAGGGGGCGTCAGCTATGGCTACACCTTC.

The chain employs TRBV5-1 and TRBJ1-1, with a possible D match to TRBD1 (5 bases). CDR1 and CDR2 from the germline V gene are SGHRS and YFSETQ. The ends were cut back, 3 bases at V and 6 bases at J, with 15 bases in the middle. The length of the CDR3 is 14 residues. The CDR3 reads CASSSRVGPPEAFF. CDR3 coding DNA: TGCGCCAGCAGCTCCCGGGTGGGGCCCCCTGAAGCTTTCTTT. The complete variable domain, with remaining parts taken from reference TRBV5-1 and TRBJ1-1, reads KAGVTQTPRYLIKTRGQQVTLSCSPISGHRSVSWYQQTPGQGLQFLFEYFSETQRNKGNFPGRFSGRQFSNSRSEMNVSTLELGDSALYLCASSSRVGPPEAFFGQGTRLTVV.

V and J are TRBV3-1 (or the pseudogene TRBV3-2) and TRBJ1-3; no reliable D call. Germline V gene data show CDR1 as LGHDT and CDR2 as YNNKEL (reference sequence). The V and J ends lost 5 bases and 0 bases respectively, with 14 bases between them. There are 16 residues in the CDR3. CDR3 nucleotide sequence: TGTGCCAGCAGCTTTTGGACTGTTGGCTCTGGAAACACCATATATTTT. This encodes CASSFWTVGSGNTIYF.

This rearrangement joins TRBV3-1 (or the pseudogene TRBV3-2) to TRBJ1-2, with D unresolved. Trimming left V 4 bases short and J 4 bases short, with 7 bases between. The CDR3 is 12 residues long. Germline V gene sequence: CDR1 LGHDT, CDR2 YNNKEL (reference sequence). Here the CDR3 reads CASSRGIYGYTF. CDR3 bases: TGTGCCAGCAGCCGCGGGATCTATGGCTACACCTTC.

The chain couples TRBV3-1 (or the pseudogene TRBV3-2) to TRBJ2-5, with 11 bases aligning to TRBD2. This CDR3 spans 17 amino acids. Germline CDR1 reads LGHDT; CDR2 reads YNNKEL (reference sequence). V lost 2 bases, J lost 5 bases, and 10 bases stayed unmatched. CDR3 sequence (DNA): TGTGCCAGCAGCCAACCCCTAAGACTAGCGGGACGGGAGACCCAGTACTTC. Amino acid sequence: CASSQPLRLAGRETQYF.

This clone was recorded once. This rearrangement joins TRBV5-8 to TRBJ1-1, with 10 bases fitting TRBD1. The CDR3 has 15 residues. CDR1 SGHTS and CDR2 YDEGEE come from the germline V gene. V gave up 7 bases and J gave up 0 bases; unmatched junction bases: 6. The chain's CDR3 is CASRDRGIMNTEAFF. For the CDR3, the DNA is TGTGCCAGCCGGGACAGGGGTATCATGAACACTGAAGCTTTCTTT.

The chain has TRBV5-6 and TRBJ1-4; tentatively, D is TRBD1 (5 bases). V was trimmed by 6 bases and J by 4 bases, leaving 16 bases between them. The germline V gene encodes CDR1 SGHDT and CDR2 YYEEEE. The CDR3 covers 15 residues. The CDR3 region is CASNKDRLVNEKLFF. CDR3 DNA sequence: TGTGCCAGCAATAAAGACAGACTCGTTAATGAAAAACTGTTTTTT.

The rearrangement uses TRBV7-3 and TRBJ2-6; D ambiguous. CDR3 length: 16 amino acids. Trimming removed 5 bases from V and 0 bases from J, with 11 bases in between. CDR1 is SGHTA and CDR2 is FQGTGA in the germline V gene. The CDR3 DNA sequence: TGTGCCAGCAGCCCTACCGCCGGCTCTGGGGCCAACGTCCTGACTTTC. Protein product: CASSPTAGSGANVLTF.

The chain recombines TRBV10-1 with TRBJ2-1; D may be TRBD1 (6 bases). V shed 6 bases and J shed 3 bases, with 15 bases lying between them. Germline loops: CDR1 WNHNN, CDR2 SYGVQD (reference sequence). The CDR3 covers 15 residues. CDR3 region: CASSPDSFGYNEQFF. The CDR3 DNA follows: TGCGCCAGCAGCCCGGACAGTTTCGGCTACAATGAGCAGTTCTTC.

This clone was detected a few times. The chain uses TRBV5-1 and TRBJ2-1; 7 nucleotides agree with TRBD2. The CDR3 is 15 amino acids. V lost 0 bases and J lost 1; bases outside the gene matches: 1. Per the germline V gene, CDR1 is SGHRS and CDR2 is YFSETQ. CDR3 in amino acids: CASSLVGGSYNEQFF. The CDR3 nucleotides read TGCGCCAGCAGCTTGGTCGGGGGGTCCTACAATGAGCAGTTCTTC.

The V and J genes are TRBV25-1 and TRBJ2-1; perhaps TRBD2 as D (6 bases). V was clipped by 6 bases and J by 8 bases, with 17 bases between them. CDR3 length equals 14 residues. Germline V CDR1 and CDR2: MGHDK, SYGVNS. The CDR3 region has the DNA TGTGCCAGCAGCATAGAGGGCCGCGGGGATGAGCAGTTCTTC. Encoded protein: CASSIEGRGDEQFF. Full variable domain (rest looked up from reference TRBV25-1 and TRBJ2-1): EADIYQTPRYLVIGTGKKITLECSQTMGHDKMYWYQQDPGMELHLIHYSYGVNSTEKGDLSSESTVSRIRTEHFPLTLESARPSHTSQYLCASSIEGRGDEQFFGPGTRLTVL.

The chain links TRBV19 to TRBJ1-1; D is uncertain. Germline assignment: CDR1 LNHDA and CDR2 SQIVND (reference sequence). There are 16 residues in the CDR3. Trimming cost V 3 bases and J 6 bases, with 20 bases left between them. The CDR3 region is CASSIGSFGGRAEAFF. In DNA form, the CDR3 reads TGTGCCAGTAGTATCGGCAGCTTCGGAGGGAGGGCTGAAGCTTTCTTT.

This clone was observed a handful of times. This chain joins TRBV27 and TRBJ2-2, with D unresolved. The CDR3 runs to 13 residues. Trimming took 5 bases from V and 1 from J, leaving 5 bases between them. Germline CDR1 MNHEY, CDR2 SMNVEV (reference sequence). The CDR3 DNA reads TGTGCCAGCAGTCCACAGAACACCGGGGAGCTGTTTTTT. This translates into CASSPQNTGELFF.